This TCR beta chain was profiled in a study of T cells in Graves' hyperthyroidism and ophthalmopathy. General study findings and limits: Ophthalmopathy, which appeared later, was predicted by the model a median 6.5 months before onset.

Amplification of TCR beta CDR3 regions was performed using RNA transcripts as template. In the first-round RT-PCR of the TCR CDR3, the HTBI primer set was used. TCRdb independently ran MiXCR on the multiplex PCR reads; one entry per CDR3 protein. The table shows approximately 690,000 distinct CDR3 sequences, with more than 12% occurring only once. V was trimmed by 3 bases and J by 7 bases, leaving 12 bases between them. Germline V gives CDR1 MDHEN, CDR2 SYDVKM. The CDR3 runs to 13 residues. This clonotype came up a few times. Its antigen is unidentified. Orbital computed tomography, thyroid ultrasound, serum thyroxine and TRAb, and clinical symptoms together informed the diagnoses. The PBMCs had their origin in about 9.7 ml of fresh peripheral blood.

This chain connects TRBV28 to TRBJ1-1; D may be TRBD1 (5 bases). The sequenced material came from blood. The receptor's source is a woman aged 50 to 60 with Graves' ophthalmopathy. CDR3 sequence (DNA): TGTGCCAGCAGTTTTTTCAGGGTTAGTGAAGCTTTCTTT. Residues: CASSFFRVSEAFF.